Shown below are 22 T cell receptor beta chains from a single sample sequenced in a study of blood T cells in healthy people across ages. Alongside a J-beta primer mix, a sample-barcoded 5' primer served in a second PCR lasting about 6 to 12 cycles. TCRdb redid the calling of the 5' RACE reads with MiXCR, one entry per CDR3 protein. The repertoire consists of about 1.8 million distinct CDR3 sequences, with less than 50% occurring once and the leading ten covering 2% to 2.5%. The sample comprised blood. The receptors were sampled from a middle-aged woman in good health.

The chain joins TRBV29-1 to TRBJ1-2; no clear D. The CDR3 covers 11 residues. Germline V gene data show CDR1 as SQVTM and CDR2 as ANQGSEA. Trimming shortened V by 6 bases and J by 8 bases, and 13 bases separated the two germline ends. The CDR3 bases are TGCAGCGTCCGAACCCTGGGGGGCTACACCTTC. As protein: CSVRTLGGYTF.

V is TRBV5-6 and J is TRBJ2-5; TRBD2 might be the D (5 bases). The germline gives CDR1 SGHDT, CDR2 YYEEEE. V was clipped by 6 bases and J by 0 bases, with 15 bases between them. The CDR3 covers 15 residues. The CDR3 bases are TGTGCCAGCATGCCGATAGGGAGAAACCAAGAGACCCAGTACTTC. It is translated as CASMPIGRNQETQYF.

Regarding this clonotype: Relative to the germline gene, one junction end is altered; a read error may explain this. The chain has TRBV5-1 and TRBJ2-7; no clear D gene. Germline V gene sequence: CDR1 SGHRS, CDR2 YFSETQ. The CDR3 is 17 amino acids. The CDR3 coding sequence is TGCGCCAGCAGCGCCCTAATGGTGGGCGAACGGTCCTACGAGCAGTACTTT. It codes for CASSALMVGERSYEQYF.

This clonotype was seen a handful of times. This chain uses TRBV14 with TRBJ1-2; possibly TRBD1 for D (5 bases). The length of the CDR3 is 14 residues. Germline V gene lookup returns CDR1 SGHDN and CDR2 FVKESK. The V gene lost 3 bases and the J gene lost 7 bases, with 15 bases spanning the gap. The chain's CDR3 is CASSQGRQLSGYTF. The CDR3 DNA follows: TGTGCCAGCAGCCAGGGACGACAGTTAAGTGGCTACACCTTC. Full variable domain (outside the CDR3, taken from reference TRBV14 and TRBJ1-2): EAGVTQFPSHSVIEKGQTVTLRCDPISGHDNLYWYRRVMGKEIKFLLHFVKESKQDESGMPNNRFLAERTGGTYSTLKVQPAELEDSGVYFCASSQGRQLSGYTFGSGTRLTVV.

The chain recombines TRBV12-3 or TRBV12-4 with TRBJ1-6, with 7 nucleotides matching TRBD1. The CDR3 totals 14 residues. Trimming took 7 bases from V and 9 from J; bases not matched to a gene: 9. The CDR3 DNA reads as TGTGCCAGCACAGTCACAGGGGAAGGTTCACCCCTCCACTTT. It encodes CASTVTGEGSPLHF.

As concerns this clonotype: A read error may account for a junction end that differs from germline. The chain carries TRBV20-1 and TRBJ2-3; 13 bases match TRBD2. The CDR3 runs to 18 residues. The germline gives CDR1 DFQATT, CDR2 SNEGSKA (reference sequence). The chain's CDR3 is CSARGVRTSGGLTDAQYF. The CDR3 coding sequence is TGCAGTGCTAGAGGTGTCAGGACTAGCGGGGGCCTCACAGATGCGCAGTATTTT.

V gene TRBV12-3 or TRBV12-4 combines with J gene TRBJ2-7; D remains unclear. The CDR3 totals 12 residues. V was pared by 5 bases and J by 6 bases, with 11 bases between. CDR3 DNA sequence: TGTGCCAGCAGTACTCAGTGGGGCGAGCAGTACTTC. It translates to CASSTQWGEQYF.

The chain links TRBV12-3 or TRBV12-4 to TRBJ2-7; 8 bases line up with TRBD1. The DNA end favors TRBJ2-5, so the J call may be wrong. CDR3 size: 15 residues. CDR3 in amino acids: CASRPGTGQAETQYF. The CDR3 bases are TGTGCCAGCAGGCCAGGGACAGGTCAAGCAGAGACCCAGTACTTC.

A few counts support this clonotype. The gene calls are TRBV5-1 and TRBJ2-6, with 11 bases fitting TRBD2. This CDR3 has 20 residues. Trimming removed 1 base from V and 4 bases from J; junction bases left unmatched: 13. Per the germline V gene, CDR1 is SGHRS and CDR2 is YFSETQ. CDR3 in DNA: TGCGCCAGCAGCTTGATCCTAGCGGGGGGCGCCTCTACAGGGGCCAACGTCCTGACTTTC. Translating gives CASSLILAGGASTGANVLTF.

The gene calls are TRBV28 and TRBJ2-5; 9 nucleotides match TRBD1. This CDR3 is 18 amino acids long. CDR1 MDHEN and CDR2 SYDVKM come from the germline V gene. Trimming removed 4 bases from V and 2 bases from J; junction bases left unmatched: 14. This CDR3 is CASSWSLDRGWRQETQYF. CDR3 bases: TGTGCCAGCAGTTGGAGTCTGGACAGGGGCTGGAGGCAAGAGACCCAGTACTTC.

This clonotype was seen once. The V gene is TRBV7-8, the J gene TRBJ2-5; D uncertain. The germline V and J ends were trimmed by 5 bases and 3 bases, with 13 bases remaining between them. This CDR3 is built from 14 residues. Per germline, CDR1 SGHVS and CDR2 FQNEAQ. The CDR3 nucleotides are TGTGCCAGCAGCACAGACCCCGGAGAAGAGACCCAGTACTTC. This encodes CASSTDPGEETQYF.

V usage is TRBV4-2 and J usage is TRBJ2-7; the D is unclear. Germline CDR1 and CDR2: LGHNA and YNFKEQ. V lost 6 bases and J 2 bases, leaving 17 bases between the germline ends. The CDR3 sequence is 15 residues long. DNA for the CDR3: TGTGCCAGCAGACGAGATGGATCCAAACCCTACGAGCAGTACTTC. Translation: CASRRDGSKPYEQYF.

In its sample, this clonotype was seen a few times. V gene TRBV29-1 combines with J gene TRBJ1-2, with a possible D match to TRBD1 (6 bases). The CDR3 consists of 11 residues. Trimming removed 5 bases at V and 6 bases at J, with 10 bases between. CDR1 SQVTM and CDR2 ANQGSEA come from the germline V gene. The CDR3 DNA sequence: TGCAGCGTTTACGGGGGCAATGGCTACACCTTC. Amino acids: CSVYGGNGYTF.

This clonotype occurred many times. The genes are TRBV7-9 and TRBJ2-7; D perhaps matches TRBD1 (5 bases). Germline CDR1 is SEHNR and CDR2 is FQNEAQ (reference sequence). Deletions cut 6 bases from V and 1 base from J, with 10 bases between. There are 13 residues in the CDR3. In DNA, the CDR3 is TGTGCCAGCAGTCCGACAGCTTCCTACGAGCAGTACTTC. It translates to CASSPTASYEQYF. Full variable domain (missing parts from reference TRBV7-9 and TRBJ2-7): DTGVSQNPRHKITKRGQNVTFRCDPISEHNRLYWYRQTLGQGPEFLTYFQNEAQLEKSRLLSDRFSAERPKGSFSTLEIQRTEQGDSAMYLCASSPTASYEQYFGPGTRLTVT.

The chain combines TRBV12-3 or TRBV12-4 with TRBJ2-1; a possible D gene is TRBD1 (6 bases). CDR3 size: 14 residues. Trimming took 7 bases from V and 8 from J, leaving 18 bases between them. For the CDR3, the DNA is TGTGCCAGCAAAACTCCAGGGGCCTCTGATGAGCAGTTCTTC. This encodes CASKTPGASDEQFF.

V and J are TRBV6-2 or TRBV6-3 and TRBJ1-1; D unclear. Trimming pared 2 bases from V and 1 base from J, leaving 8 bases between. The V gene's germline CDR1 is MNHEY and CDR2 SVGEGT. The CDR3 loop spans 14 amino acids. For the CDR3, the DNA is TGTGCCAGCAGTTACAAATCGTCGAACACTGAAGCTTTCTTT. Protein product: CASSYKSSNTEAFF.

This clonotype occurred a few times. The gene calls are TRBV6-5 and TRBJ2-7, with TRBD1 matching over 11 bases. Germline CDR1 and CDR2: MNHEY and SVGAGI. Unmatched junction bases numbered 7, after V lost 6 bases and J lost 3 bases. The CDR3 sequence is 15 residues long. The CDR3: CASSPMDRGLYEQYF. CDR3 DNA: TGTGCCAGCAGCCCAATGGACAGGGGGCTCTACGAGCAGTACTTC.

The chain couples TRBV29-1 to TRBJ2-4; D gene uncertain. V lost 6 bases and J 6 bases, leaving 12 bases between the germline ends. The CDR3 is made up of 12 amino acids. Germline V gene sequence: CDR1 SQVTM, CDR2 ANQGSEA. CDR3 loop: CSVRTAVNIQYF. The CDR3 bases are TGCAGCGTGCGGACGGCCGTAAACATTCAGTACTTC.

This clonotype was recorded only once. V is TRBV29-1 and J is TRBJ2-5; D may be TRBD2 (6 bases). The V and J ends lost 7 bases and 14 bases respectively, with 23 bases between them. CDR3 size: 12 residues. Germline V lookup: CDR1 SQVTM, CDR2 ANQGSEA. The CDR3 loop reads CSGGDGGYEHYF. The CDR3 nucleotides are TGCAGCGGGGGGGACGGAGGCTACGAGCATTACTTC. Combining the CDR3 with reference TRBV29-1 and TRBJ2-5 gives the whole variable domain SAVISQKPSRDICQRGTSLTIQCQVDSQVTMMFWYRQQPGQSLTLIATANQGSEATYESGFVIDKFPISRPNLTFSTLTVSNMSPEDSSIYLCSGGDGGYEHYFGPGTRLLVL.

The chain employs TRBV12-3 or TRBV12-4 and TRBJ1-4, with 9 bases aligning to TRBD1. The CDR3 length is 13 residues. V lost 8 bases, J lost 8 bases, and 6 bases stayed unmatched. CDR3 amino acids: CASAQGAREKLFF. The CDR3 DNA sequence: TGTGCCAGCGCACAGGGGGCGCGGGAAAAACTGTTTTTT.

This clonotype was detected once. The chain links TRBV29-1 to TRBJ2-1; D unresolved. This CDR3 region has 13 residues. V was shortened by 7 bases and J by 5 bases, with 15 bases between the two germline ends. The germline V gene encodes CDR1 SQVTM and CDR2 ANQGSEA. Here the CDR3 DNA reads TGCAGCGCCGGATCGCCATATCACAATGAGCAGTTCTTC. Encoded protein: CSAGSPYHNEQFF.

This chain connects TRBV6-5 to TRBJ2-7; D remains ambiguous. Germline loops: CDR1 MNHEY, CDR2 SVGAGI. The V end lost 0 bases, the J end lost 7 bases, and 10 bases lay between the germline ends. This CDR3 is built from 13 residues. The CDR3 nucleotides are TGTGCCAGCAGTTACTCAGGTTGGAATGAGCAGTACTTC. It translates to CASSYSGWNEQYF.